Listed below are T cell receptor beta chains from one sample, sequenced in a study of blood T cell repertoires in COVID-19. Sequencing was performed with immunoSEQ multiplex PCR; in TCRdb, only in-frame clones are kept and a portion is missing. Among 90,000 to 130,000 clones, 88% were seen once, and the ten largest hold 2% to 3%. The sample taken for sequencing was peripheral blood. These receptors originate from a human donor in a cohort sampled during active COVID-19. CDR3s include the opening cysteine and the closing phenylalanine or tryptophan. The order of the fields is V gene, clone size, D gene, J gene, CDR3 protein, CDR3 DNA. A D gene is named only where the DNA matches it firmly. Size is stated for part of the rows, as once, few or many counts, or as a class when the clone is expanded.

TRBV9,.,.,TRBJ2-1,CASSVAVSSYNEQFF,TGTGCCAGCAGCGTTGCTGTGAGCTCCTACAATGAGCAGTTCTTC
TRBV5-1,.,.,TRBJ1-1,CASSTTGGKTEAFF,TGCGCCAGCAGCACCACGGGGGGGAAGACTGAAGCTTTCTTT
TRBV30,.,TRBD1,TRBJ1-6,CATGVSYNSPLHF,TGTGCCACAGGGGTCTCCTATAATTCACCCCTCCACTTT
TRBV10-3,.,TRBD1,TRBJ1-5,CATTQGAEQPQHF,TGTGCCACAACTCAGGGGGCGGAACAGCCCCAGCATTTT
TRBV4-1,.,.,TRBJ2-2,CASSQLGGGGRTNTGELFF,TGCGCCAGCAGCCAACTGGGGGGAGGCGGACGGACGAACACCGGGGAGCTGTTTTTT
TRBV14,.,.,TRBJ2-4,CASSQDLPPGNIQYF,TGTGCCAGCAGCCAAGATCTTCCCCCAGGAAACATTCAGTACTTC
TRBV9,few,TRBD1,TRBJ2-5,CASSAHRGHIQETQYF,TGTGCCAGCAGCGCACACAGGGGGCACATCCAAGAGACCCAGTACTTC
TRBV3-1/TRBV3-2,.,TRBD2,TRBJ2-7,CASSPTSGRRHEQYF,TGTGCCAGCAGCCCGACTAGCGGGAGGAGGCACGAGCAGTACTTC
TRBV13,.,.,TRBJ1-4,CASSSRTRDEKLFF,TGTGCCAGCAGCTCTCGGACCAGGGATGAAAAACTGTTTTTT
TRBV7-9,.,TRBD1,TRBJ2-7,CASSLGGQGLHSYEQYF,TGTGCCAGCAGCTTAGGGGGACAGGGTTTACACTCCTACGAGCAGTACTTC
TRBV19,.,TRBD1,TRBJ2-5,CASNPGQGRQETQYF,TGTGCCAGTAACCCTGGACAGGGTCGACAAGAGACCCAGTACTTC
TRBV2,.,.,TRBJ2-2,CASIGDTPDGELFF,TGTGCCAGCATTGGGGACACCCCCGACGGGGAGCTGTTTTTT